This TCR beta chain was identified in a study of T cell responses to AZD1222 COVID-19 vaccine. Study as a whole: Analyses pooled second doses at about 4 or about 12 weeks. General study points: Mapped onto spike, vaccine-associated CD4 TCRs spanned it and were dominant at 160-218 and 743-854. Donors in the cohort were predominantly white British and more often female, and clonal diversity was possibly underestimated. Reports say nearly half of spike-specific TCRs go after unmutated variant regions.

Sequencing was performed with immunoSEQ multiplex PCR; in TCRdb, only in-frame clones are kept and a portion is missing. The sample has roughly 150,000 clones; more than 85% are singletons. CDR3 length: 12 amino acids. Germline V CDR1 and CDR2: SGHAT, FQNNGV. V was clipped by 5 bases and J by 5 bases, with 4 bases between them. Comments on this clone: The antigen remains undetermined.

This chain links TRBV11-2 with TRBJ1-6; unclear D gene. The sample here was peripheral blood, taken on day 0 of AZD1222 vaccination. This sequence originates from an adult in good health. The CDR3 sequence: CASSQNNSPLHF. The CDR3, as DNA: TGTGCCAGCAGCCAGAATAATTCACCCCTCCACTTT.